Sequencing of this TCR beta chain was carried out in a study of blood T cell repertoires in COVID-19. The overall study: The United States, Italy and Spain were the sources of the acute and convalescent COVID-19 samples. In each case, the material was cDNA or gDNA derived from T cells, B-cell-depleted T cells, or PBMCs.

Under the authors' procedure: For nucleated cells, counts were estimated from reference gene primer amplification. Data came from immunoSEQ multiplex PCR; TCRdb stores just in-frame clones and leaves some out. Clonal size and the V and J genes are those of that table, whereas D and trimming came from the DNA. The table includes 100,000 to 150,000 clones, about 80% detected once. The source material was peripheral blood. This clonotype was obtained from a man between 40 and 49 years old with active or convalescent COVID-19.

The CDR3 bases are TGTGCCAGCAGCATGGGACTAGCGGGGGTCAATGAGCAGTTCTTC. This sequence encodes CASSMGLAGVNEQFF. This chain joins TRBV7-3 and TRBJ2-1; 14 bases are a match to TRBD2. CDR1 and CDR2 from the germline V gene are SGHTA and FQGTGA. The V gene end was trimmed by 5 bases and the J gene end by 6 bases; junction bases not matched to a gene: 3. CDR3 size: 15 residues. Filled out from reference TRBV7-3 and TRBJ2-1, the complete variable domain reads GAGVSQTPSNKVTEKGKYVELRCDPISGHTALYWYRQSLGQGPEFLIYFQGTGAADDSGLPNDRFFAVRPEGSVSTLKIQRTERGDSAVYLCASSMGLAGVNEQFFGPGTRLTVL.